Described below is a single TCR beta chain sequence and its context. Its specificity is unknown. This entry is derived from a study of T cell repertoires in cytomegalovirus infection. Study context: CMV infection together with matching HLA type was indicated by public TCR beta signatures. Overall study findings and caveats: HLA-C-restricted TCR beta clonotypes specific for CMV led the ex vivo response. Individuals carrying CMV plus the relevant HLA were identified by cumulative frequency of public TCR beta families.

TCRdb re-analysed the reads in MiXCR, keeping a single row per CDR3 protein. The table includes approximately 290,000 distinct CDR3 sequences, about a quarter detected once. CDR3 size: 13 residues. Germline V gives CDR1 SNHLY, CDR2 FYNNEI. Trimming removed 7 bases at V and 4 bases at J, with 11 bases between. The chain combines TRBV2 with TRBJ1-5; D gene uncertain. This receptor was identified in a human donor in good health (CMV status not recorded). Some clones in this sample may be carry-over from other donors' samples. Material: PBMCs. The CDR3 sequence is CASTPDANQPQHF. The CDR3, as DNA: TGTGCCAGCACTCCCGACGCAAATCAGCCCCAGCATTTT.